The T cell receptor beta chain described here comes from a study of human T cells and chemical hapten exposure. Turning to the study itself: DPC at 2% was the sensitizing agent, placed on roughly 2 cm by roughly 2 cm of upper inner arm skin. Alopecia areata, totalis or universalis affected patients, mainly female.

The CDR3 sequence is 16 residues long. V lost 3 bases and J lost 3; bases outside the gene matches: 6. Germline CDR1 LGHDT, CDR2 YNNKEL (reference sequence). This clonotype occurred many times. Indicated time point: pre-sensitization, week 0. Treatment reported: therapeutic diphenylcyclopropenone sensitization with weekly scalp DPC. Extraction of total RNA was performed on unfractionated whole blood. The library tagged each cDNA molecule with unique molecular identifiers. Source study methods: Around 97,000 TCRs per sample was the median, with a range of roughly 23,224 to 750,000. TCRdb re-derived calls from the RACE reads in MiXCR, one entry per CDR3 protein. The V and J calls come from TCRdb's annotation, not from the publication. The sample records tens of thousands of distinct CDR3 sequences, 10% to 15% being singletons.

Sequenced here: whole blood, sampled in connection with sensitization to the hapten diphenylcyclopropenone (DPC). The sequence came from a woman aged 40-49 years with alopecia areata. Some clones in this sample may be carry-over from other donors' samples. The gene calls are TRBV3-1 and TRBJ1-1; 11 bases fit TRBD1. CDR3 sequence reads: CASSQARTGGYTEAFF. CDR3 bases: TGTGCCAGCAGCCAGGCCCGGACAGGGGGCTACACTGAAGCTTTCTTT.